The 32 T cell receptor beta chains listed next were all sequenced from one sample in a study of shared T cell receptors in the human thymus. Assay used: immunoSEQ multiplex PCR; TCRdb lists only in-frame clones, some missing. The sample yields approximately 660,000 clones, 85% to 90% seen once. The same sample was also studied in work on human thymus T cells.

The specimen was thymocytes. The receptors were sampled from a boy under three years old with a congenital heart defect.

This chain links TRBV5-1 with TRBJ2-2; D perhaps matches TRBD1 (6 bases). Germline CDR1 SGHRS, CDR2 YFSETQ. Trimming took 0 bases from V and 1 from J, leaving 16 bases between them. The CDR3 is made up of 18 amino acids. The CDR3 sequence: CASSLAVRGRRNTGELFF. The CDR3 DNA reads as TGCGCCAGCAGCTTGGCTGTCAGGGGCCGCAGGAACACCGGGGAGCTGTTTTTT.

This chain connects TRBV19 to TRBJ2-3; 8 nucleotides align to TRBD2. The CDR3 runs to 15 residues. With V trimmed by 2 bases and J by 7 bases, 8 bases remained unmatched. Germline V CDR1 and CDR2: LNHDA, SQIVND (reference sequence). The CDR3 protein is CASSILVAGMYTQYF. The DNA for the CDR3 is TGTGCCAGTAGTATATTGGTAGCGGGAATGTATACGCAGTATTTT.

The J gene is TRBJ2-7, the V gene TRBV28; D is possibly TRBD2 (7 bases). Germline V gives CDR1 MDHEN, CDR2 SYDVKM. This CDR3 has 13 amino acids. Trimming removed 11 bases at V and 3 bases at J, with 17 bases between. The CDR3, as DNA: TGTGCCCACTCAGGGGAGGGGATCTACGAGCAGTACTTC. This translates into CAHSGEGIYEQYF. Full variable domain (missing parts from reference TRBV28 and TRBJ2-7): DVKVTQSSRYLVKRTGEKVFLECVQDMDHENMFWYRQDPGLGLRLIYFSYDVKMKEKGDIPEGYSVSREKKERFSLILESASTNQTSMYLCAHSGEGIYEQYFGPGTRLTVT.

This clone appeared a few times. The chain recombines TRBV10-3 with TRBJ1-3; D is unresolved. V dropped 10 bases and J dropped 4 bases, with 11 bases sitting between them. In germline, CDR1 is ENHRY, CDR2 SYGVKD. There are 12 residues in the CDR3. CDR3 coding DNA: TGTGCCACAAAAGGCGGAGGAAACACCATATATTTT. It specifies CATKGGGNTIYF.

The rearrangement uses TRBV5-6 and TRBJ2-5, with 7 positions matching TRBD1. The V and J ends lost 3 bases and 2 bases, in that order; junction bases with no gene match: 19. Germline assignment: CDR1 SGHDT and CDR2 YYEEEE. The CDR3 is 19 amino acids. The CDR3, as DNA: TGTGCCAGCAGCTACCGACAGGGTCGGCGAAAGGGAAAACAAGAGACCCAGTACTTC. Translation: CASSYRQGRRKGKQETQYF. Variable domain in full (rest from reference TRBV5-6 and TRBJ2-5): DAGVTQSPTHLIKTRGQQVTLRCSPKSGHDTVSWYQQALGQGPQFIFQYYEEEERQRGNFPDRFSGHQFPNYSSELNVNALLLGDSALYLCASSYRQGRRKGKQETQYFGPGTRLLVL.

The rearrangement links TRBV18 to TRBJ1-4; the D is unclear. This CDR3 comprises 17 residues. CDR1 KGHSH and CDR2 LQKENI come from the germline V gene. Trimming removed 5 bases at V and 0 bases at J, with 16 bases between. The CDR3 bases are TGTGCCAGCTCAAACACCCCCCGACGGGCAACTAATGAAAAACTGTTTTTT. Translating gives CASSNTPRRATNEKLFF. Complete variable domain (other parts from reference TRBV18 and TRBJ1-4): NAGVMQNPRHLVRRRGQEARLRCSPMKGHSHVYWYRQLPEEGLKFMVYLQKENIIDESGMPKERFSAEFPKEGPSILRIQQVVRGDSAAYFCASSNTPRRATNEKLFFGSGTQLSVL.

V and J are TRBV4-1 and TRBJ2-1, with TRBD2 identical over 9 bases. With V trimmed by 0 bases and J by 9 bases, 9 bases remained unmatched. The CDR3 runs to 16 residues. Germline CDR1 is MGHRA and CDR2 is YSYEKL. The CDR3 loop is CASSQDFEREVGEQFF. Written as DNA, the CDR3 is TGCGCCAGCAGCCAAGATTTTGAGCGGGAGGTGGGTGAGCAGTTCTTC.

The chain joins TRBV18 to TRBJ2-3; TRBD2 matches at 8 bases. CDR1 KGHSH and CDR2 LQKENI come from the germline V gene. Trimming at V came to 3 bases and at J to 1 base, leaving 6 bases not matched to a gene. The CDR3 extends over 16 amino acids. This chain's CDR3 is CASSPRTSRRTDTQYF. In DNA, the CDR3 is TGTGCCAGCTCACCCCGGACTAGCCGCCGCACAGATACGCAGTATTTT.

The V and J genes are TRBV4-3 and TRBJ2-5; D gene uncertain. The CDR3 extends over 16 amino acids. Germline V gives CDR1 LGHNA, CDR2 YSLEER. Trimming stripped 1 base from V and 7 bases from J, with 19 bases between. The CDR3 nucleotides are TGCGCCAGCAGCCAAGGGTCATCCAGACACCCGAGGACCCAGTACTTC. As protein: CASSQGSSRHPRTQYF.

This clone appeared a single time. The CDR3 protein is CASTRTGSPEQYF. Written as DNA, the CDR3 is TGTGCCAGCACTCGGACAGGGAGCCCCGAGCAGTACTTC. The genes are TRBV6-5 and TRBJ2-7, with TRBD1 matching over 8 bases. Germline V gene lookup returns CDR1 MNHEY and CDR2 SVGAGI. CDR3 length equals 13 residues. V gave up 7 bases and J gave up 6 bases; unmatched junction bases: 8.

The CDR3 here is CAGTAGEAGVETQYF. The CDR3 DNA follows: TGTGCCGGCACCGCCGGGGAAGCGGGAGTAGAGACCCAGTACTTC. The chain is built from TRBV6-1 and TRBJ2-5; 8 positions agree with TRBD2. This CDR3 region has 15 residues. With 11 bases clipped from V and 4 bases from J, the junction kept 15 bases outside the gene matches. CDR1 MNHNS and CDR2 SASEGT come from the germline V gene.

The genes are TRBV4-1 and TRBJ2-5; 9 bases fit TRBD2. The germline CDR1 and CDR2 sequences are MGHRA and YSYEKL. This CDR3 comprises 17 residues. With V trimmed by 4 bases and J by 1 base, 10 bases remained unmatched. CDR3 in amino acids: CASSLKGLAGSQETQYF. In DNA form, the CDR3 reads TGCGCCAGCAGCCTTAAGGGGCTAGCGGGAAGCCAAGAGACCCAGTACTTC.

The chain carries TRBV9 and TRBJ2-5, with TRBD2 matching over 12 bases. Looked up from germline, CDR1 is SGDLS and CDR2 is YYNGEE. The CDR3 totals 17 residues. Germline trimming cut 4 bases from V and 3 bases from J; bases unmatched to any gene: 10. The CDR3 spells CASSPRLAGVPKETQYF. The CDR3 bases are TGTGCCAGCAGCCCGAGACTAGCGGGAGTCCCCAAAGAGACCCAGTACTTC.

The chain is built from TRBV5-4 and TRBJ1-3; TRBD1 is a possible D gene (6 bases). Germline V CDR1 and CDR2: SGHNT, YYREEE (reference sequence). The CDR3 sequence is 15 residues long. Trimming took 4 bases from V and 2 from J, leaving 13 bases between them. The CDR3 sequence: CASSRHQGTGNTIYF. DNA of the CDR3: TGTGCCAGCAGCCGACACCAGGGGACTGGAAACACCATATATTTT.

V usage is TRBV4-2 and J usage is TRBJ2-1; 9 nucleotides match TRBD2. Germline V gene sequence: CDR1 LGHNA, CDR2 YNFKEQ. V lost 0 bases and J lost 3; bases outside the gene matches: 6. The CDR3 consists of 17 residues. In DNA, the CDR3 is TGTGCCAGCAGCCAAGATGGGGGGACTAGCTACTACAATGAGCAGTTCTTC. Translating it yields CASSQDGGTSYYNEQFF.

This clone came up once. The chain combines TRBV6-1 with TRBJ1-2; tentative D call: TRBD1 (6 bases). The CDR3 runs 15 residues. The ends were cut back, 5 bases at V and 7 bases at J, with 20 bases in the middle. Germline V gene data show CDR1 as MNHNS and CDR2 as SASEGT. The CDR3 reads CASSWRPGETSGYTF. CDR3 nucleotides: TGTGCCAGCAGTTGGCGACCAGGGGAAACAAGTGGCTACACCTTC.

Written as DNA, the CDR3 is TGTGCCTGGAAGGAGAGGGAGTTCAATCAGCCCCAGCATTTT. This gives the protein CAWKEREFNQPQHF. The chain employs TRBV30 and TRBJ1-5; no definite D call. Germline-derived CDR1 and CDR2 are GTSNPN and SVGIG (reference sequence). V lost 4 bases and J lost 3, with 13 bases in between. This CDR3 has 14 residues.

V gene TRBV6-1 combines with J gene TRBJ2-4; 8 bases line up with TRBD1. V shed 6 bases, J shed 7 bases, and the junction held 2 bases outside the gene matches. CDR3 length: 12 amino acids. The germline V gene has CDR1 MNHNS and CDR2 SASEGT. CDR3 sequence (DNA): TGTGCCAGCAGGGACAGGGTGAACATTCAGTACTTC. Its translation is CASRDRVNIQYF.

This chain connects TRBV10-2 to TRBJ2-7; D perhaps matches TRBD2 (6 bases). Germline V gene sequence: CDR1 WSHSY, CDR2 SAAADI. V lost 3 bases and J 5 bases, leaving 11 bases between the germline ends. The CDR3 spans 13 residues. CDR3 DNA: TGCGCCAGCAGTGATGAGGGAGGCCACGAGCAGTACTTC. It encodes CASSDEGGHEQYF.

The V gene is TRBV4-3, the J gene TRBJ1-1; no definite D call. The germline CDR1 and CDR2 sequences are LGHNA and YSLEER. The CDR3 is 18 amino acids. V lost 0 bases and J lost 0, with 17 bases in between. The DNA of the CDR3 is TGCGCCAGCAGCCAAGAATCGTGGTGCGGCTCTATGAACACTGAAGCTTTCTTT. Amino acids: CASSQESWCGSMNTEAFF.

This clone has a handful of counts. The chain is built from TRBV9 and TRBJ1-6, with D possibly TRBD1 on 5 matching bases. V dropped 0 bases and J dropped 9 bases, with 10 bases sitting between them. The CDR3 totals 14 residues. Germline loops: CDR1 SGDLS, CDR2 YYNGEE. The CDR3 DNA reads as TGTGCCAGCAGCGTAGGGCAGGGAGGTTCACCCCTCCACTTT. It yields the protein CASSVGQGGSPLHF.

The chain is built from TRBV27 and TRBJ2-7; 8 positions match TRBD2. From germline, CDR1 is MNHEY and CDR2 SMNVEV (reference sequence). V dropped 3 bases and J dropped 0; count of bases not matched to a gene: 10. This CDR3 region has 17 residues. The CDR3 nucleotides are TGTGCCAGCAGTTTCAAATTCCTAGCGGGCCGCTCCTACGAGCAGTACTTC. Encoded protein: CASSFKFLAGRSYEQYF.

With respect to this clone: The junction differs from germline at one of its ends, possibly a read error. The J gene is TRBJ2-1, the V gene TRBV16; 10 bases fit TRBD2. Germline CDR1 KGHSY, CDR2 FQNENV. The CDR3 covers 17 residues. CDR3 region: CASSQSQAGGPWYEQLF. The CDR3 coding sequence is TGTGCCAGCAGCCAATCGCAAGCGGGAGGGCCGTGGTATGAGCAGCTCTTC. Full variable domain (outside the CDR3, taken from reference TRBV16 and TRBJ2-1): GEEVAQTPKHLVRGEGQKAKLYCAPIKGHSYVFWYQQVLKNEFKFLISFQNENVFDETGMPKERFSAKCLPNSPCSLEIQATKLEDSAVYFCASSQSQAGGPWYEQLFGPGTRLTVL.

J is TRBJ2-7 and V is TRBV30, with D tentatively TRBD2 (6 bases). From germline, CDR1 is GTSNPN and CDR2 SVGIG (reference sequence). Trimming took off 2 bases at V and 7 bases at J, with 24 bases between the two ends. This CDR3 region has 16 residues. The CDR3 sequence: CAWSPRDSFATTEQYF. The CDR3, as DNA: TGTGCCTGGAGTCCCAGGGACTCATTCGCCACTACGGAGCAGTACTTC.

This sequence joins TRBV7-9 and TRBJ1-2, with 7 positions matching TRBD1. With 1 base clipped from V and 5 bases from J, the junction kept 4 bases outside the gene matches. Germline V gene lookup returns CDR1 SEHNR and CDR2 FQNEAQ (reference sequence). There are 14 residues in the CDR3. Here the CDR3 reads CASSLDAGGYGYTF. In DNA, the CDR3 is TGTGCCAGCAGCTTAGATGCAGGGGGGTATGGCTACACCTTC.

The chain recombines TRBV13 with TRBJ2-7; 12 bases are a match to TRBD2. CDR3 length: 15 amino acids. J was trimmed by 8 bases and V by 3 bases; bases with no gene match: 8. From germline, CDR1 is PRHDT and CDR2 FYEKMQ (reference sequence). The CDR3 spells CASSFRTSGIHKQYF. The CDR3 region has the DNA TGTGCCAGCAGCTTCCGGACTAGCGGGATTCATAAGCAGTACTTC.

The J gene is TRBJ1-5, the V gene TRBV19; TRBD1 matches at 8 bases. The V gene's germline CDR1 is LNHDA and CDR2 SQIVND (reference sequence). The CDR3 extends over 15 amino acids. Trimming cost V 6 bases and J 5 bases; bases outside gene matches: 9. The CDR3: CASSSGQGGDQPQHF. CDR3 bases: TGTGCCAGTAGCTCTGGACAGGGCGGAGATCAGCCCCAGCATTTT.

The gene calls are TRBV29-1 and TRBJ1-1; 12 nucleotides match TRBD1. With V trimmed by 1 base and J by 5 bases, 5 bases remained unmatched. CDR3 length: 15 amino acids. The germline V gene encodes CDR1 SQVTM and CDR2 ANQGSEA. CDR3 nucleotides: TGCAGCGTTGAAGTCCGGGACAGGGGGCCAACTGAAGCTTTCTTT. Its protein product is CSVEVRDRGPTEAFF.

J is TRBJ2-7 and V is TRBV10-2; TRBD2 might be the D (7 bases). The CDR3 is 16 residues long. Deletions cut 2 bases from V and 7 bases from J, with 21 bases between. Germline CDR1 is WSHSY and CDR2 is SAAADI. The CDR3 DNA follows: TGCGCCAGCAGTGAGCCCGGGGGCGGGAGCCCATTGGAGCAGTACTTC. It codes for CASSEPGGGSPLEQYF.

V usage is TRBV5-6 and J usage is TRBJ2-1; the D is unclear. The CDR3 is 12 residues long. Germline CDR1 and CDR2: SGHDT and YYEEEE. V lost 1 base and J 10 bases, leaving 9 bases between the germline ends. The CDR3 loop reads CASSLFKEEQFF. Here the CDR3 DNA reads TGTGCCAGCAGCTTGTTTAAGGAGGAGCAGTTCTTC.

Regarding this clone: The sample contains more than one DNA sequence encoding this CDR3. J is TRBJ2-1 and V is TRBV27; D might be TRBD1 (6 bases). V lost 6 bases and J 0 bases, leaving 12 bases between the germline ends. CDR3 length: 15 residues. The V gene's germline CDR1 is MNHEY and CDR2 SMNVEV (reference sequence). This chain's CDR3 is CASRGGLSSYNEQFF. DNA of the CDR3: TGTGCCAGCAGAGGGGGTCTGAGCTCCTACAATGAGCAGTTCTTC.

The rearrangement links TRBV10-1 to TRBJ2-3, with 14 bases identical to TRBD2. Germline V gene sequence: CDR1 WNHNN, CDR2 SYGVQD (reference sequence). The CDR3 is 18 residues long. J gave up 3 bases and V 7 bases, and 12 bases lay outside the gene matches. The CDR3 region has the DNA TGCGCCAGCAAATCTACCTATGGACTAGCGGGAGGTACAGATACGCAGTATTTT. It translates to CASKSTYGLAGGTDTQYF.